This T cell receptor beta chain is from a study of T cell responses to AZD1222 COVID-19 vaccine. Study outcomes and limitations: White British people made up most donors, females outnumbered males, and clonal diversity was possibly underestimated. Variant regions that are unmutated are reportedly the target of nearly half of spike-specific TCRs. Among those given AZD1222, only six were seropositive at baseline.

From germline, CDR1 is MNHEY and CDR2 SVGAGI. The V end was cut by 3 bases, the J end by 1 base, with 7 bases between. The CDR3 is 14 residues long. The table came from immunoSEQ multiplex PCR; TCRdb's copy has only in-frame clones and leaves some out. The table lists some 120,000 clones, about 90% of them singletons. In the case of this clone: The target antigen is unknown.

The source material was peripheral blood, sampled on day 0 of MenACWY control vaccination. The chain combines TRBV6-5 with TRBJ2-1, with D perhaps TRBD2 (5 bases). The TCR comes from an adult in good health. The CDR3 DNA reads TGTGCCAGCAGTTATCAGCGGTCCTACAATGAGCAGTTCTTC. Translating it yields CASSYQRSYNEQFF.